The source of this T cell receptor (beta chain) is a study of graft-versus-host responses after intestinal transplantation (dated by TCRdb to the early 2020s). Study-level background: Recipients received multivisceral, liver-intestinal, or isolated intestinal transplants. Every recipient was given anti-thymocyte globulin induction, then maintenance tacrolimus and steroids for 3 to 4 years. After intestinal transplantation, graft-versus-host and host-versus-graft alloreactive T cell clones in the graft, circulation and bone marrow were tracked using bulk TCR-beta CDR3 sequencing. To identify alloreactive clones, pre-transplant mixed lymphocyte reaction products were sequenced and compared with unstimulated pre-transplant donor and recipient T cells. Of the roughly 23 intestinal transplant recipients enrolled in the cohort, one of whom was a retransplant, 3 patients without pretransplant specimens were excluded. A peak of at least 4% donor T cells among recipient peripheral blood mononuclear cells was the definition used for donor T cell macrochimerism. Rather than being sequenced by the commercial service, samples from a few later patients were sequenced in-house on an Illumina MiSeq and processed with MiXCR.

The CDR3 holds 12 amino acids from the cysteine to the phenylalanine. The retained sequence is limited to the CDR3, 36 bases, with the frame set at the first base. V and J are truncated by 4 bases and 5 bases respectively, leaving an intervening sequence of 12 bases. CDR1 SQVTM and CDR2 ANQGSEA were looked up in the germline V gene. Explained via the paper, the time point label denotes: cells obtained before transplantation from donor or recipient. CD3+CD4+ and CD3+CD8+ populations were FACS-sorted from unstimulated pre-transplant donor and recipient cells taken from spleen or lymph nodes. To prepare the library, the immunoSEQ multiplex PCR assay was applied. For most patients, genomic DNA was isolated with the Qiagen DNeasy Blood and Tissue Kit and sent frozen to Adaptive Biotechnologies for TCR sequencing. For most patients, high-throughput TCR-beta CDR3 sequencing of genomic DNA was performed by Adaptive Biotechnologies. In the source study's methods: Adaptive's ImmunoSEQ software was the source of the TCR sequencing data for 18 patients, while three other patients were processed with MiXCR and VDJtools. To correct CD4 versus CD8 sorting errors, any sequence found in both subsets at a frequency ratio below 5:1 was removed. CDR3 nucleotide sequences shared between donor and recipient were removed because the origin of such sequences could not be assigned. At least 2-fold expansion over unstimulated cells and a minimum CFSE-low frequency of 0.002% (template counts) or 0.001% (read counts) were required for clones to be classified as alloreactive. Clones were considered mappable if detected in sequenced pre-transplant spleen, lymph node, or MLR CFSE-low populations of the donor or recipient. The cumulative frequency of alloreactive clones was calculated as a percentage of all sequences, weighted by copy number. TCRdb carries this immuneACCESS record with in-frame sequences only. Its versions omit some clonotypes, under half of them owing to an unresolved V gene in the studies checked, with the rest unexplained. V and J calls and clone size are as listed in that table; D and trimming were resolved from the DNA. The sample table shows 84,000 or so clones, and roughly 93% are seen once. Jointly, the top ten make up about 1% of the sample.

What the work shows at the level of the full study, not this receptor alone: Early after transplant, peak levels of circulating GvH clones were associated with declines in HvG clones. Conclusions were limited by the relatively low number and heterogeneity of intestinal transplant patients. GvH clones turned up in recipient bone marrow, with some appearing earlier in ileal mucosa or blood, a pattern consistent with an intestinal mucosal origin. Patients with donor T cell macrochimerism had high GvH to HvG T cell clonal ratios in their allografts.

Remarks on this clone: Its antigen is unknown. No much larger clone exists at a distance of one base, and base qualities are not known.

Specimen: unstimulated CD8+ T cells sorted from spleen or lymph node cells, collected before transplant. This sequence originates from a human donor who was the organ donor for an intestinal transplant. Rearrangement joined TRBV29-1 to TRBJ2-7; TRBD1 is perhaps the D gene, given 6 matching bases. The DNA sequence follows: TGCAGCGTTGTTCAGGGGTACGACGAGCAGTACTTC. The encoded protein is CSVVQGYDEQYF.